This entry lists 20 T cell receptor beta chains sequenced from one sample in a study of STAT3 mutations in large granular lymphocyte leukemia. Study-wide results and caveats: Every T-LGLL patient had at least one immunodominant TCRbeta clonotype.

Their target antigens are unknown. Clones were sequenced by immunoSEQ multiplex PCR, and TCRdb holds only the in-frame ones, with some missing. The sample includes 10,000 to 15,000 clones, roughly 88% of them seen just once. Sample: PBMCs. Receptors were obtained from a human donor with T large granular lymphocyte leukemia. Some clones in this sample may be carry-over from other donors' samples.

This clone appeared a single time. The gene calls are TRBV30 and TRBJ2-2; no firm D call. CDR1 is GTSNPN and CDR2 is SVGIG in the germline V gene (reference sequence). This CDR3 contains 11 residues. V dropped 5 bases and J dropped 9 bases, with 10 bases sitting between them. This CDR3 is CAWSVGRELFF. CDR3 DNA: TGTGCCTGGTCGGTGGGTAGGGAGCTGTTTTTT.

The chain has TRBV7-2 and TRBJ1-4, with 8 positions matching TRBD1. The CDR3 has 15 amino acids. J was trimmed by 6 bases and V by 1 base; bases with no gene match: 4. Per the germline V gene, CDR1 is SGHTA and CDR2 is FQGNSA. The CDR3 nucleotides read TGTGCCAGCAGCTTAGTTGTACAGGGGGATGAAAAACTGTTTTTT. It codes for CASSLVVQGDEKLFF.

The rearrangement links TRBV28 to TRBJ1-5; D is ambiguous. V lost 1 base and J 1 base, leaving 8 bases between the germline ends. CDR3 length equals 15 residues. Germline CDR1 MDHEN, CDR2 SYDVKM. CDR3 amino acids: CASSLLDGSNQPQHF. The CDR3 DNA reads as TGTGCCAGCAGTTTATTAGACGGAAGCAATCAGCCCCAGCATTTT.

This chain joins TRBV5-1 and TRBJ1-5, with D perhaps TRBD1 (5 bases). The V gene lost 0 bases and the J gene lost 4 bases, with 8 bases spanning the gap. The germline CDR1 and CDR2 sequences are SGHRS and YFSETQ. The CDR3 is 14 amino acids. The DNA of the CDR3 is TGCGCCAGCAGCTTGGCCGGGGGGAATCAGCCCCAGCATTTT. This gives the protein CASSLAGGNQPQHF.

The J gene is TRBJ2-7, the V gene TRBV11-3; D is unclear. Germline loops: CDR1 SGHNT, CDR2 YENEEA. Trimming removed 5 bases from V and 0 bases from J, with 11 bases in between. This CDR3 comprises 14 residues. DNA of the CDR3: TGTGCCAGCAGCCCCCGCGGCACCTCCTACGAGCAGTACTTC. Protein sequence: CASSPRGTSYEQYF.

The genes are TRBV19 and TRBJ1-5; D perhaps matches TRBD1 (6 bases). V dropped 3 bases and J dropped 3 bases, with 15 bases sitting between them. The CDR3 is 16 residues long. Looked up from germline, CDR1 is LNHDA and CDR2 is SQIVND (reference sequence). The CDR3 protein is CASSIGDQGINQPQHF. CDR3 nucleotides: TGTGCCAGTAGTATCGGGGATCAGGGGATCAATCAGCCCCAGCATTTT. Variable domain in full (rest from reference TRBV19 and TRBJ1-5): DGGITQSPKYLFRKEGQNVTLSCEQNLNHDAMYWYRQDPGQGLRLIYYSQIVNDFQKGDIAEGYSVSREKKESFPLTVTSAQKNPTAFYLCASSIGDQGINQPQHFGDGTRLSIL.

The gene calls are TRBV18 and TRBJ2-3, with D tentatively TRBD2 (5 bases). CDR1 is KGHSH and CDR2 is LQKENI in the germline V gene. The CDR3 loop spans 15 amino acids. V was clipped by 5 bases and J by 0 bases, with 12 bases between them. The CDR3 spells CASSSFPGSTDTQYF. DNA for the CDR3: TGTGCCAGCTCATCCTTTCCGGGGAGCACAGATACGCAGTATTTT.

The J gene is TRBJ1-5, the V gene TRBV19, with D possibly matching TRBD1 (6 bases). V dropped 10 bases and J dropped 2 bases, with 9 bases sitting between them. CDR3 length equals 12 residues. Germline CDR1 reads LNHDA; CDR2 reads SQIVND (reference sequence). The CDR3 loop reads CATRQGNQPQHF. The CDR3 nucleotides are TGTGCCACCCGACAGGGCAATCAGCCCCAGCATTTT.

The chain couples TRBV28 to TRBJ2-7; possible D gene TRBD1, 6 bases. Germline V CDR1 and CDR2: MDHEN, SYDVKM. The V gene lost 8 bases and the J gene lost 9 bases, with 14 bases spanning the gap. The CDR3 contains 11 residues. The CDR3 nucleotides read TGTGCCAGCTCTCAGGGGCAGATGCAGTACGTC. This encodes CASSQGQMQYV.

The V gene is TRBV7-2, the J gene TRBJ1-1; no definite D call. The V gene lost 0 bases and the J gene lost 2 bases, with 4 bases spanning the gap. The CDR3 spans 13 residues. The germline V gene has CDR1 SGHTA and CDR2 FQGNSA. CDR3 in DNA: TGTGCCAGCAGCTTAGCGCGAAACACTGAAGCTTTCTTT. Translated: CASSLARNTEAFF.

The gene calls are TRBV5-1 and TRBJ2-3; either TRBD1 or TRBD2 may supply D (6 bases each). With 0 bases removed from V and 5 bases from J, the gap between germline ends came to 13 bases. The V gene's germline CDR1 is SGHRS and CDR2 YFSETQ. The CDR3 totals 15 residues. The CDR3 nucleotides read TGCGCCAGCAGCTTGGCGAGGGGGGTTGGAGATACGCAGTATTTT. Translated, it gives CASSLARGVGDTQYF.

The chain joins TRBV19 to TRBJ2-7; D gene unclear. CDR1 LNHDA and CDR2 SQIVND come from the germline V gene (reference sequence). The CDR3 runs 14 residues. The V end was cut by 5 bases, the J end by 6 bases, with 17 bases between. The CDR3 reads CASSPDSRVGEQYF. The CDR3 nucleotides are TGTGCCAGTAGTCCTGACTCTAGGGTCGGCGAGCAGTACTTC. The variable domain in full, with the rest retrieved from reference TRBV19 and TRBJ2-7, is DGGITQSPKYLFRKEGQNVTLSCEQNLNHDAMYWYRQDPGQGLRLIYYSQIVNDFQKGDIAEGYSVSREKKESFPLTVTSAQKNPTAFYLCASSPDSRVGEQYFGPGTRLTVT.

The chain combines TRBV25-1 with TRBJ2-2; possibly TRBD2 for D (5 bases). V was cut by 3 bases and J by 4 bases, with 12 bases left in between. The CDR3 sequence is 15 residues long. Germline V CDR1 and CDR2: MGHDK, SYGVNS. This CDR3 is CASSDPGLPTGELFF. The CDR3 coding sequence is TGTGCCAGCAGTGATCCCGGACTCCCCACCGGGGAGCTGTTTTTT.

The chain combines TRBV14 with TRBJ2-6; D gene uncertain. Germline values: CDR1 SGHDN, CDR2 FVKESK. V was shortened by 0 bases and J by 0 bases, with 9 bases between the two germline ends. The CDR3 has 17 amino acids. The CDR3 is CASSQESAASGANVLTF. In DNA, the CDR3 is TGTGCCAGCAGCCAAGAATCGGCGGCCTCTGGGGCCAACGTCCTGACTTTC.

This sequence joins TRBV7-9 and TRBJ1-2, with no clear D. With 0 bases removed from V and 1 base from J, the gap between germline ends came to 3 bases. In germline, CDR1 is SEHNR, CDR2 FQNEAQ (reference sequence). This CDR3 comprises 13 residues. CDR3 sequence: CASSLADNYGYTF. Written as DNA, the CDR3 is TGTGCCAGCAGCTTAGCGGATAACTATGGCTACACCTTC.

The chain has TRBV5-1 and TRBJ1-1; D call uncertain. V lost 0 bases and J 4 bases, leaving 10 bases between the germline ends. This CDR3 has 14 amino acids. Germline assignment: CDR1 SGHRS and CDR2 YFSETQ. The CDR3 here is CASSLEVGVTEAFF. CDR3 nucleotide sequence: TGCGCCAGCAGCTTGGAGGTTGGGGTCACTGAAGCTTTCTTT.

The gene calls are TRBV5-5 and TRBJ2-7; 14 bases match TRBD2. This CDR3 comprises 15 residues. Trimming removed 3 bases from V and 4 bases from J; junction bases left unmatched: 3. Germline values: CDR1 SGHKS, CDR2 YYEKEE (reference sequence). CDR3 in DNA: TGTGCCAGCAGCTGGGGGACTAGCGGGAGTTACGAGCAGTACTTC. Residues: CASSWGTSGSYEQYF.

The chain couples TRBV9 to TRBJ1-2, with TRBD1 as a possible D gene (6 bases). Germline values: CDR1 SGDLS, CDR2 YYNGEE. The CDR3 spans 16 residues. Between the trimmed V and J ends, which lost 4 bases and 9 bases, there was a span of 25 bases. CDR3 nucleotide sequence: TGTGCCAGCAGCTCCCCGGGAGGGGGGGCATCTGGGCGCTACACCTTC. Its translation is CASSSPGGGASGRYTF.

This chain uses TRBV2 with TRBJ2-2; D gene unclear. With 6 bases removed from V and 9 bases from J, the gap between germline ends came to 20 bases. Germline CDR1 and CDR2: SNHLY and FYNNEI. The CDR3 consists of 15 residues. The CDR3 region is CASSPLVASRRELFF. CDR3 DNA sequence: TGTGCCAGCAGCCCCCTCGTGGCTAGTCGCCGGGAGCTGTTTTTT. Full variable domain (rest looked up from reference TRBV2 and TRBJ2-2): EPEVTQTPSHQVTQMGQEVILRCVPISNHLYFYWYRQILGQKVEFLVSFYNNEISEKSEIFDDQFSVERPDGSNFTLKIRSTKLEDSAMYFCASSPLVASRRELFFGEGSRLTVL.

This rearrangement joins TRBV25-1 to TRBJ2-3; D might be TRBD1 (7 bases). Trimming took off 3 bases at V and 4 bases at J, with 11 bases between the two ends. Germline V gene lookup returns CDR1 MGHDK and CDR2 SYGVNS. This CDR3 spans 14 amino acids. CDR3 DNA sequence: TGTGCCAGCAGTGAGGGCAGGGGGGCAGATACGCAGTATTTT. Its translation is CASSEGRGADTQYF.